This entry lists 15 T cell receptor beta chains sequenced from one sample in a study of blood T cell repertoires in COVID-19. Only in-frame clones appear in the TCRdb table, and some are missing; sequencing was by immunoSEQ multiplex PCR. The sample has 150,000 to 180,000 clones, approximately 80% seen once. The sequencing sample was made of peripheral blood. These receptor sequences come from a woman aged 80 or over with acute or convalescent COVID-19.

This chain connects TRBV19 to TRBJ1-1; maybe TRBD1 (5 bases). Deletions cut 3 bases from V and 4 bases from J, with 9 bases between. The germline V gene encodes CDR1 LNHDA and CDR2 SQIVND (reference sequence). This CDR3 is 13 amino acids long. This chain's CDR3 is CASSMSGFTEAFF. The CDR3 DNA reads TGTGCCAGTAGTATGTCAGGGTTCACTGAAGCTTTCTTT.

The gene calls are TRBV5-1 and TRBJ1-2; D unresolved. CDR3 length: 15 amino acids. CDR1 SGHRS and CDR2 YFSETQ come from the germline V gene. V lost 0 bases to trimming and J lost 0 bases, with 9 bases between them. The CDR3 protein is CASSLGGKTNYGYTF. Written as DNA, the CDR3 is TGCGCCAGCAGCTTGGGCGGCAAAACTAACTATGGCTACACCTTC.

This sequence joins TRBV23-1 and TRBJ1-5, with 9 bases identical to TRBD1. TRBV23-1 is reported as an ORF; its role is uncertain. V was pared by 5 bases and J by 2 bases, with 4 bases of the junction left unmatched. This CDR3 has 15 residues. In DNA form, the CDR3 reads TGCGCCAGCAGTAAAAGGGACAGGGGCAATCAGCCCCAGCATTTT. Its translation is CASSKRDRGNQPQHF.

The chain uses TRBV11-1 and TRBJ1-4; possible D gene TRBD1, 5 bases. Germline CDR1 is SGHAT and CDR2 is FQDESV (reference sequence). Between the trimmed V and J ends, which lost 5 bases and 8 bases, there was a span of 21 bases. This CDR3 is 16 amino acids long. The CDR3 spells CASSPGVGASWEKLFF. CDR3 DNA: TGTGCCAGCAGCCCCGGAGTAGGGGCAAGTTGGGAAAAACTGTTTTTT.

This clone was seen a single time. The V and J genes are TRBV16 and TRBJ2-7; TRBD2 is a possible D gene (5 bases). Germline CDR1 is KGHSY and CDR2 is FQNENV. The CDR3 contains 16 residues. Trimming removed 3 bases from V and 1 base from J, with 16 bases in between. CDR3 protein: CASSQKRNIASYEQYF. CDR3 nucleotides: TGTGCCAGCAGCCAGAAAAGGAACATAGCGTCCTACGAGCAGTACTTC.

This clone turned up a few times. This chain connects TRBV3-1 (or the pseudogene TRBV3-2) to TRBJ1-2; TRBD1 agrees at 11 bases. CDR1 LGHDT and CDR2 YNNKEL come from the germline V gene (reference sequence). With 4 bases clipped from V and 3 bases from J, the junction kept 1 base outside the gene matches. The CDR3 is 14 amino acids. The CDR3 DNA reads as TGTGCCAGCAGCCGGACAGGGGGCGACTATGGCTACACCTTC. It codes for CASSRTGGDYGYTF.

This clone was seen just once. The genes are TRBV24-1 and TRBJ2-3, with 7 bases fitting TRBD2. CDR3 length: 15 amino acids. V lost 5 bases and J lost 4; bases outside the gene matches: 8. Germline assignment: CDR1 KGHDR and CDR2 SFDVKD. CDR3 coding DNA: TGTGCCACCAGTGGCGGTAGCGGGTTCGCAGATACGCAGTATTTT. It translates to CATSGGSGFADTQYF.

The chain is built from TRBV2 and TRBJ1-5; 8 nucleotides agree with TRBD1. The V gene's germline CDR1 is SNHLY and CDR2 FYNNEI. Losses at the gene ends were 6 bases for V and 6 bases for J; bases not matched to a gene: 7. The CDR3 covers 14 residues. The CDR3 DNA is TGTGCCAGCAGAGGACAGGGATTTGGTCAGCCCCAGCATTTT. Its protein product is CASRGQGFGQPQHF.

The chain couples TRBV3-1 (or the pseudogene TRBV3-2) to TRBJ2-7, with TRBD1 identical over 7 bases. The CDR3 totals 15 residues. CDR1 is LGHDT and CDR2 is YNNKEL in the germline V gene (reference sequence). V lost 5 bases to trimming and J lost 3 bases; unmatched junction nucleotides: 10. The CDR3 DNA sequence: TGTGCCAGCAGCTATTTTGGGACAGCAGTCTACGAGCAGTACTTC. Its translation is CASSYFGTAVYEQYF.

The chain employs TRBV7-8 and TRBJ1-1; TRBD1 is a possible D gene (5 bases). Trimming took off 4 bases at V and 1 base at J, with 10 bases between the two ends. The CDR3 runs 14 residues. Germline V CDR1 and CDR2: SGHVS, FQNEAQ. The DNA for the CDR3 is TGTGCCAGCAGCTGGACCGGACAGAACACTGAAGCTTTCTTT. Translation: CASSWTGQNTEAFF.

V and J are TRBV6-5 and TRBJ2-7; 9 bases line up with TRBD1. Losses at the gene ends were 2 bases for V and 5 bases for J; bases not matched to a gene: 7. The CDR3 runs 15 residues. Germline values: CDR1 MNHEY, CDR2 SVGAGI. CDR3 in DNA: TGTGCCAGCAGTTACCTGGACAGGGGAACAAACGAGCAGTACTTC. Its protein product is CASSYLDRGTNEQYF.

The chain links TRBV30 to TRBJ1-2; 10 positions match TRBD1. V gave up 1 base and J gave up 6 bases; unmatched junction bases: 5. In germline, CDR1 is GTSNPN, CDR2 SVGIG (reference sequence). This CDR3 spans 14 amino acids. CDR3 DNA: TGTGCCTGGAGTGCAGGGACAGGGGCCAATGGCTACACCTTC. Translating it yields CAWSAGTGANGYTF.

The chain employs TRBV2 and TRBJ2-1; D is perhaps TRBD2 (5 bases). The germline CDR1 and CDR2 sequences are SNHLY and FYNNEI. The CDR3 loop spans 15 amino acids. Trimming removed 4 bases from V and 5 bases from J, with 15 bases in between. CDR3 bases: TGTGCCAGCAGTGCCCCGGGATCCCTGGACAATGAGCAGTTCTTC. Amino acid sequence: CASSAPGSLDNEQFF.

With respect to this clone: This specimen includes other DNA sequences encoding the same CDR3. Here the CDR3 DNA reads TGTGCCAGCGGGACTTTGAACACTGAAGCTTTCTTT. Its translation: CASGTLNTEAFF. The chain recombines TRBV19 with TRBJ1-1, with D maybe TRBD1 (5 bases). Germline CDR1 and CDR2: LNHDA and SQIVND (reference sequence). Trimming took off 9 bases at V and 0 bases at J, with 8 bases between the two ends. CDR3 length: 12 amino acids. Drawing the rest from reference TRBV19 and TRBJ1-1, the complete variable domain is DGGITQSPKYLFRKEGQNVTLSCEQNLNHDAMYWYRQDPGQGLRLIYYSQIVNDFQKGDIAEGYSVSREKKESFPLTVTSAQKNPTAFYLCASGTLNTEAFFGQGTRLTVV.

This chain links TRBV2 with TRBJ2-3, with 13 bases lining up with TRBD2. There are 15 residues in the CDR3. The ends lost 8 bases at V and 6 bases at J; junction bases unmatched: 8. The germline CDR1 and CDR2 sequences are SNHLY and FYNNEI. The chain's CDR3 is CASARTSGSTDTQYF. The CDR3 DNA is TGTGCCAGCGCAAGGACTAGCGGGAGTACGGATACGCAGTATTTT.